This paragraph covers one TCR beta chain sequence. This sample is drawn from a study of blood T cell repertoires in COVID-19. The CDR3 consists of 15 residues. Germline CDR1 is MDHEN and CDR2 is SYDVKM. V was pared by 2 bases and J by 1 base, with 11 bases between. Authors' analysis steps: Amplified reference gene primers provided the basis for estimating nucleated cell counts. The data were produced by immunoSEQ multiplex PCR, yet TCRdb's version contains in-frame clones alone and is incomplete. The V and J calls and the clone size are those of that table, but D and trimming were determined from the DNA. The data contain more than 55,000 clones, 75% to 90% of them seen just once; the ten biggest clones take up 1% to 1.5%.

Sequenced: peripheral blood. J is TRBJ2-5 and V is TRBV28; no firm D call. The clonotype comes from a woman over 75 with acute or convalescent COVID-19. The CDR3 sequence: CASSLLAASQETQYF. In DNA form, the CDR3 reads TGTGCCAGCAGTTTACTGGCGGCGAGCCAAGAGACCCAGTACTTC.